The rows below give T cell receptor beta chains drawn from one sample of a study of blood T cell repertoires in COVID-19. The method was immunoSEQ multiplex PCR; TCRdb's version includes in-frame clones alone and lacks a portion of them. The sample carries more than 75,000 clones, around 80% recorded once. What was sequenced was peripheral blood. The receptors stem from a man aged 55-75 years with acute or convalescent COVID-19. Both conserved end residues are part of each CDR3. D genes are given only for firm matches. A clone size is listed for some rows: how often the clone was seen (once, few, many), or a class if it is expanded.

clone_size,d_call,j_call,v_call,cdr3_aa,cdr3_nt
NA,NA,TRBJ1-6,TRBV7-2,CASSLAGGRRDSPLHF,TGTGCCAGCAGCTTAGCAGGAGGCAGAAGGGATTCACCCCTCCACTTT
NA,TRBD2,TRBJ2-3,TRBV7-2,CASSPISGGADTQYF,TGTGCCAGCAGTCCCATTAGCGGGGGTGCAGATACGCAGTATTTT
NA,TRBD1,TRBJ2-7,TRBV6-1,CASSEGPDRVYEQYF,TGTGCCAGCAGTGAAGGGCCCGACAGGGTTTACGAGCAGTACTTC
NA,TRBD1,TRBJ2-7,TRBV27,CASRTSGGRGSEQYF,TGTGCCAGCAGGACCTCTGGGGGCAGGGGGAGCGAGCAGTACTTC
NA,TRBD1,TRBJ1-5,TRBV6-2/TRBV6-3,CASSSTGDGNQPQHF,TGTGCCAGCAGTTCGACAGGGGATGGGAATCAGCCCCAGCATTTT
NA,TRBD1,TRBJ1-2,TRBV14,CASSQDWTGVRGYTF,TGTGCCAGCAGCCAAGATTGGACAGGGGTTCGCGGCTACACCTTC
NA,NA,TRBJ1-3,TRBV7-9,CASRTPQSRGGNTIYF,TGTGCCAGCAGAACCCCCCAATCTCGGGGGGGAAACACCATATATTTT
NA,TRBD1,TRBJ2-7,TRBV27,CASSLSRDRGHEQYF,TGTGCCAGCAGTTTATCGCGGGACAGGGGGCACGAGCAGTACTTC
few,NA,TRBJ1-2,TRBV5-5,CASSSSGGLGYGYTF,TGTGCCAGCAGCTCCTCGGGGGGGCTGGGCTATGGCTACACCTTC
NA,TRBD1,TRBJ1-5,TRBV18,CASSSLQGAWQPQHF,TGTGCCAGCTCATCGCTACAGGGGGCATGGCAGCCCCAGCATTTT
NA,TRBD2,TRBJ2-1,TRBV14,CATQLAHNEQFF,TGTGCCACCCAACTAGCGCACAATGAGCAGTTCTTC
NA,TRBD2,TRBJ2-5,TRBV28,CASMTSGTSGTQYF,TGTGCCAGCATGACTAGCGGGACGTCAGGGACCCAGTACTTC
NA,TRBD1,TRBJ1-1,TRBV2,CASRGTGAPDTEAFF,TGTGCCAGCAGGGGTACAGGGGCCCCGGACACTGAAGCTTTCTTT
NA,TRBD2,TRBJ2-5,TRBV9,CASSVGTSGGETQYF,TGTGCCAGCAGCGTAGGGACTAGCGGGGGAGAGACCCAGTACTTC
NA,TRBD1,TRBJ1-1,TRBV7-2,CASSLEGAGMNTEAFF,TGTGCCAGCAGCTTAGAGGGGGCCGGAATGAACACTGAAGCTTTCTTT
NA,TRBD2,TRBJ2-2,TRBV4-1,CASSLGLAGTTGELFF,TGCGCCAGCAGCCTCGGACTAGCGGGCACCACCGGGGAGCTGTTTTTT
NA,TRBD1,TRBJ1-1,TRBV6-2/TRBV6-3,CASSYAGTEYTEAFF,TGTGCCAGCAGTTACGCCGGGACAGAGTACACTGAAGCTTTCTTT
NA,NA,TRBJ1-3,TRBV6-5,CASSSLGGPGNTIYF,TGTGCCAGCAGCTCCCTGGGAGGACCTGGAAACACCATATATTTT
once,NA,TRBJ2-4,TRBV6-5,CASSYGAGSKNIQYF,TGTGCCAGCAGTTACGGAGCCGGGTCCAAAAACATTCAGTACTTC
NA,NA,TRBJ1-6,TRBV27,CASSPKGVRNSPLHF,TGTGCCAGCAGTCCCAAGGGAGTGAGGAATTCACCCCTCCACTTT
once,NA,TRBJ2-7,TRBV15,CATSGTLDPLSEQYF,TGTGCCACCAGCGGAACACTAGACCCTTTATCCGAGCAGTACTTC
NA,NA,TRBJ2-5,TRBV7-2,CASSFTGTPGETQYF,TGTGCCAGCAGCTTCACCGGGACTCCTGGAGAGACCCAGTACTTC
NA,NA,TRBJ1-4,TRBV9,CASSPTIEGEKLFF,TGTGCCAGCAGCCCGACCATTGAGGGTGAAAAACTGTTTTTT
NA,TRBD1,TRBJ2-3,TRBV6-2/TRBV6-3,CASTYIGGTVVSTDTQYF,TGTGCCAGCACTTACATAGGTGGGACAGTAGTCAGCACAGATACGCAGTATTTT
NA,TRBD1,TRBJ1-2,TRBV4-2,CASSQIGSTGGYRYGYTF,TGTGCCAGCAGCCAAATTGGGTCCACAGGGGGATATCGCTATGGCTACACCTTC
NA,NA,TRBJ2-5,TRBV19,CASSKRPGDETQYF,TGTGCCAGTAGTAAACGACCAGGGGACGAGACCCAGTACTTC
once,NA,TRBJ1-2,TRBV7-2,CASSASLGGGMRGGYTF,TGTGCCAGCAGCGCATCCCTGGGGGGGGGAATGCGCGGGGGCTACACCTTC
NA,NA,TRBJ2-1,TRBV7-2,CASSLLGSHNEQFF,TGTGCCAGCAGCTTACTTGGCTCACACAATGAGCAGTTCTTC
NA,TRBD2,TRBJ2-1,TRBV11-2,CASRRGAGYNEQFF,TGTGCCAGCAGAAGGGGAGCGGGGTACAATGAGCAGTTCTTC
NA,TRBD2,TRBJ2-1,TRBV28,CASSDGGLADNEQFF,TGTGCCAGCAGTGACGGGGGACTAGCTGACAATGAGCAGTTCTTC
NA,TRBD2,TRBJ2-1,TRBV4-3,CASSRTSDSYNEQFF,TGCGCCAGCAGCCGAACTAGCGACTCCTACAATGAGCAGTTCTTC
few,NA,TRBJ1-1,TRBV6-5,CASREGREMGAFF,TGTGCCAGCAGGGAGGGGCGGGAAATGGGAGCTTTCTTT
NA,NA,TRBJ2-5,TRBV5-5,CASSFRLEVPQETQYF,TGTGCCAGCAGCTTCCGACTCGAAGTCCCACAAGAGACCCAGTACTTC
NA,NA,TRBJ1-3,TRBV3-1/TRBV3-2,CASSQGQVGNTIYF,TGTGCCAGCAGCCAAGGCCAGGTTGGAAACACCATATATTTT
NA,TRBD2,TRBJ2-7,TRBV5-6,CASSLGTSGGEQYF,TGTGCCAGCAGCCTTGGGACTAGCGGGGGCGAGCAGTACTTC
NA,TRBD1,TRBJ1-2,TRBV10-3,CAISEGPQGVSNYGYTF,TGTGCCATCAGTGAGGGCCCACAGGGGGTGTCTAACTATGGCTACACCTTC
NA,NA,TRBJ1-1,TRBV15,CATSRDLGQNTEAFF,TGTGCCACCAGCAGAGATCTGGGACAGAACACTGAAGCTTTCTTT
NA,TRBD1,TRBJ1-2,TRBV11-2,CASSPATGGKVYTF,TGTGCCAGCAGTCCCGCTACAGGGGGAAAAGTCTACACCTTC
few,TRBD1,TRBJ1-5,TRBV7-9,CASSLGITGDQPQHF,TGTGCCAGCAGCTTAGGTATAACAGGGGATCAGCCCCAGCATTTT
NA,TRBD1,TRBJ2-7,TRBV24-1,CATSESRQGSYEQYF,TGTGCCACCAGTGAGTCCCGACAGGGCTCCTACGAGCAGTACTTC
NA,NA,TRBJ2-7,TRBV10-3,CAIWGVGNEQYF,TGTGCCATCTGGGGGGTGGGGAACGAGCAGTACTTC
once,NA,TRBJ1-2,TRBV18,CASSPPGGARIGNTF,TGTGCCAGCTCACCACCGGGTGGGGCCCGAATTGGTAACACCTTC
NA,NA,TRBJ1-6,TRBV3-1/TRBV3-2,CASSQGAAGSPLHF,TGTGCCAGCAGCCAAGGGGCAGCGGGTTCACCCCTCCACTTT
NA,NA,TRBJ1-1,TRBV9,CASSVVTDTEAFF,TGTGCCAGCAGCGTAGTTACGGACACTGAAGCTTTCTTT
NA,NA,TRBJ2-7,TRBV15,CATSRENGYEQYF,TGTGCCACCAGCAGAGAGAACGGTTACGAGCAGTACTTC
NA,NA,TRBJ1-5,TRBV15,CATSSREIGNQPQHF,TGTGCCACCAGCAGTAGGGAGATCGGGAATCAGCCCCAGCATTTT
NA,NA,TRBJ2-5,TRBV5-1,CASSQGGSGETQYF,TGCGCCAGCAGCCAGGGGGGATCAGGAGAGACCCAGTACTTC
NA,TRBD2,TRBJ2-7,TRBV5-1,CASSLAPGLAGGYEQYF,TGCGCCAGCAGCTTGGCCCCGGGACTAGCGGGAGGTTACGAGCAGTACTTC
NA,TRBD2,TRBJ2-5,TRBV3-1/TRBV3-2,CASSPSSAGEQETQYF,TGTGCCAGCAGCCCTAGTTCGGCGGGGGAACAAGAGACCCAGTACTTC
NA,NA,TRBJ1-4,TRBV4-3,CASSPGDKNEKLFF,TGCGCCAGCAGCCCCGGCGACAAGAATGAAAAACTGTTTTTT